This T cell receptor (beta chain) was recorded in a study of CD8 T cells in ankylosing spondylitis. As the method for making TCR beta libraries, quantitative 5'-RACE with molecular barcodes was used. TCRdb ran MiXCR on the 5' RACE reads and lists one entry per CDR3 protein. The table shows roughly 700,000 distinct CDR3 sequences, with about 20% occurring only once. Study-level points and caveats: A motif of roughly eight highly homologous TCR beta variants was seen as apparently characteristic of ankylosing spondylitis blood. Prior work had noted some motif variants in reactive arthritis blood and synovial fluid. Disease-linked clones reportedly concentrated significantly in matched ankylosing spondylitis synovial fluid.

Per the germline V gene, CDR1 is SGHRS and CDR2 is YFSETQ. This CDR3 spans 12 amino acids. The V gene lost 6 bases and the J gene lost 5 bases, with 11 bases spanning the gap. This clonotype was observed a handful of times. No antigen is known for it. The origin of this receptor is a male donor with ankylosing spondylitis. V gene TRBV5-1 combines with J gene TRBJ1-1, with unresolved D. Sequenced material: blood, either unsorted or a sorted T cell fraction (not recorded which). In DNA, the CDR3 is TGCGCCAGCAAGTCGGATGGGACTGAAGCTTTCTTT. The encoded protein is CASKSDGTEAFF.